This T cell receptor (beta chain) was obtained from a study of post-analysis software for immune sequencing data. Study-wide results and caveats: A few TRBV segments (TRBV5-6, TRBV5-1 and TRBV20-1 among them) occurred more frequently in patients than in controls.

With respect to this clonotype: The antigen is not known.

Built from TCR beta cDNA, the libraries had unique molecular identifiers in them. TCRdb analysed the PCR reads with MiXCR anew, one entry per CDR3 protein. The table records about 760,000 distinct CDR3 sequences, roughly 27% of them present only once. CDR1 and CDR2 (germline): SGHRS, YFSETQ. The CDR3 sequence is 18 residues long. Trimming removed 1 base at V and 1 base at J, with 20 bases between. This chain links TRBV5-1 with TRBJ2-5, with D perhaps TRBD2 (5 bases). This TCR was sampled from a girl under 18 with multiple sclerosis. The sequencing input was blood. The CDR3 DNA is TGCGCCAGCAGCTTGTTCTCGCCGACTATCAGATTCCAAGAGACCCAGTACTTC. Protein product: CASSLFSPTIRFQETQYF.